The sequence of this T cell receptor (beta chain) was determined in a study of pediatric ulcerative colitis. No immunosuppressive drugs were given to ulcerative colitis patients before diagnostic colonoscopy. Turning to this clone: The antigen remains undetermined.

Germline V gene data show CDR1 as SGHAT and CDR2 as FQDESV (reference sequence). V lost 5 bases and J 6 bases, leaving 14 bases between the germline ends. CDR3 length: 14 amino acids. Sequenced by immunoSEQ multiplex PCR; TCRdb stores in-frame clones only, minus some. The table lists roughly 10,000 clones, 88% of them singletons. Study results and caveats: No controls had the two rectal clonotypes shared by ulcerative colitis patients. Blood-rectal clonal overlap within each person was significantly higher in ulcerative colitis patients than controls. Clonal expansions reduced rectal repertoire diversity in acute severe colitis.

The chain is built from TRBV11-1 and TRBJ2-1, with a weak D call TRBD2 (6 bases). The sample taken for sequencing was blood. The TCR was taken from a girl aged 5 to 17 with moderate ulcerative colitis. CDR3 nucleotides: TGTGCCAGCAGCCCCGACCGGGAGCTCAATGAGCAGTTCTTC. Its protein product is CASSPDRELNEQFF.